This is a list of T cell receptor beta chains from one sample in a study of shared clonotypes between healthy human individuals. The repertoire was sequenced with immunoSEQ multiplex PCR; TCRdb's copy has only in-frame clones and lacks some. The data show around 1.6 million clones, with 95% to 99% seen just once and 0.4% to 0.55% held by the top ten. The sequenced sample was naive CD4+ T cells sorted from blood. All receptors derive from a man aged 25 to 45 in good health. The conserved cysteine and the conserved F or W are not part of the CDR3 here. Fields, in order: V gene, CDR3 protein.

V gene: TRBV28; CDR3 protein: ASSLGTNTDTQY
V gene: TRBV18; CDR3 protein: ASSPRDGTTGEQY
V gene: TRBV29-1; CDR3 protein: SVGQGQETQY
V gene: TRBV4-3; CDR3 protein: ASSQGGRADTQY
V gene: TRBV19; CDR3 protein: ASSRQGYYEQY
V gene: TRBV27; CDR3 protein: ASRKLAGGLDTQY
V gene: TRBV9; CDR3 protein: ASSVAGSPRDTIY
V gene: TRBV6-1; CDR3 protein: ASSINMDRTYEQY
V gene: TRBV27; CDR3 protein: ASSLLPGRADEAF
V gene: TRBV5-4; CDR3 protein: ASSLAGGRSYEQY
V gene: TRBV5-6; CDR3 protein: ASSRRRSYEQY
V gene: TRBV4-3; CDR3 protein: ASSLGQGNTGELF
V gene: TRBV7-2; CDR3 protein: ASSLTGDYEQY
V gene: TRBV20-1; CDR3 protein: SASQLGQY
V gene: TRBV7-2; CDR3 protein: ASSLVQTSGANVLT
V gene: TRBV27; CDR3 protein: ASRPHEPPDFYEQY
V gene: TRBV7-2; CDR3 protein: ASSFRDTDTQY
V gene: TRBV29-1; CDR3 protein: SVDRATDTQY
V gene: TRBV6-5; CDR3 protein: ASRRDLMETQY
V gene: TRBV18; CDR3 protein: ASSTSRGLYEQY
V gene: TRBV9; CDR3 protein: ASSGQGDNEKLF
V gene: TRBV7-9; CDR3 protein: ASSPRTGQNTEAF
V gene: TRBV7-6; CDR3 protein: ASSTQGSYSYEQY
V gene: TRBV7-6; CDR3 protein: ASSLGFGYEQY
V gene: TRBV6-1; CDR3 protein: ASKIGNGLF